This T cell receptor (beta chain) was sequenced during a study of T cells in tuberculosis. CDR3 length: 12 residues. Germline V gene sequence: CDR1 SEHNR, CDR2 FQNEAQ (reference sequence). V lost 1 base to trimming and J lost 7 bases, with 7 bases between them. Generated by immunoSEQ multiplex PCR, the TCRdb table keeps only in-frame clones and is missing some. The sample consists of about 30,000 clones, around 94% of them appearing once. The study, taken as a whole, reports: Active tuberculosis TCR-alpha repertoires lay closer to GMM-specific TCRs than IGRA-negative controls, suggesting clonal expansion.

Remarks on this clone: No antigen is known for it.

This clonotype was sampled from a donor under 30 with latent tuberculosis or without tuberculosis infection. The sample consisted of PBMCs. The chain combines TRBV7-9 with TRBJ1-2; the D is unclear. In nucleotides, the CDR3 is TGTGCCAGCAGCTTAGGAGCGGGTGGCTACACCTTC. Protein: CASSLGAGGYTF.